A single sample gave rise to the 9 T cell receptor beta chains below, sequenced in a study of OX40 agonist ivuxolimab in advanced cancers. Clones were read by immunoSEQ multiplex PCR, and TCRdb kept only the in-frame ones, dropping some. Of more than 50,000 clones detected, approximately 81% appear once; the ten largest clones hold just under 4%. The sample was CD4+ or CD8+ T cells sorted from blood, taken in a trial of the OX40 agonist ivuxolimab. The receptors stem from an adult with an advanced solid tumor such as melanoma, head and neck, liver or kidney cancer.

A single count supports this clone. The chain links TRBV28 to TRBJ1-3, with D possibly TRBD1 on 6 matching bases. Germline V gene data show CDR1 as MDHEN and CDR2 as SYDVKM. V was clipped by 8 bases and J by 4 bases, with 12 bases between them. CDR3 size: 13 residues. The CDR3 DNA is TGTGCCAGCTCCTCGGGGGGCGGAAACACCATATATTTT. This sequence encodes CASSSGGGNTIYF.

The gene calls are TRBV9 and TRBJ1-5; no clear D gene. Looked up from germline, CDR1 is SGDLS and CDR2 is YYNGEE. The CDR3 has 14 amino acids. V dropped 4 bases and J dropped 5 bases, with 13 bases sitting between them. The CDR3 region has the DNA TGTGCCAGCAGCCTAAGCTCGACCGATCAGCCCCAGCATTTT. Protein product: CASSLSSTDQPQHF.

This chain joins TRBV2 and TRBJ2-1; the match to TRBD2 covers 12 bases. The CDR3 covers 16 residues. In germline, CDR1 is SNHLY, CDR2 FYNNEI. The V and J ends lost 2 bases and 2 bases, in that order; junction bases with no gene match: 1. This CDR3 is CASSERTSGTYNEQFF. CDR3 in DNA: TGTGCCAGCAGTGAAAGGACTAGCGGGACCTACAATGAGCAGTTCTTC.

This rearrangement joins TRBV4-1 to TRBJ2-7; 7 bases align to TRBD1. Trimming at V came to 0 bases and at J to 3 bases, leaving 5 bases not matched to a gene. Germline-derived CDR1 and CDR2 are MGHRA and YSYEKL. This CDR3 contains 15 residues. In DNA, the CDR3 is TGCGCCAGCAGCCAAGATACAGGGGTGTACTACGAGCAGTACTTC. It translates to CASSQDTGVYYEQYF.

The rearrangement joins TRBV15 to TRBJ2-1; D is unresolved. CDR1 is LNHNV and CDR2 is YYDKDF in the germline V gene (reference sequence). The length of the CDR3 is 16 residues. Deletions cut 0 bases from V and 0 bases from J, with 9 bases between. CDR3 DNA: TGTGCCACCAGCAGAGATCCCGAAAGCTCCTACAATGAGCAGTTCTTC. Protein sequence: CATSRDPESSYNEQFF.

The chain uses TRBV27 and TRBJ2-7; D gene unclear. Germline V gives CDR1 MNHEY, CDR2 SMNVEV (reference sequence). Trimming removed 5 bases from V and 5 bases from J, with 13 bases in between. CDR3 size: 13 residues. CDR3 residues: CASSRNNGDEQYF. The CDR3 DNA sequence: TGTGCCAGCAGTCGAAACAATGGGGACGAGCAGTACTTC.

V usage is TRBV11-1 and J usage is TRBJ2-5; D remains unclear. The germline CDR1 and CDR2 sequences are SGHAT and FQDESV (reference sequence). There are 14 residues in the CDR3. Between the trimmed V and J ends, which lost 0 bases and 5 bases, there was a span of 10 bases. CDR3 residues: CASSLADMVETQYF. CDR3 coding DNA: TGTGCCAGCAGCTTAGCCGACATGGTTGAGACCCAGTACTTC.

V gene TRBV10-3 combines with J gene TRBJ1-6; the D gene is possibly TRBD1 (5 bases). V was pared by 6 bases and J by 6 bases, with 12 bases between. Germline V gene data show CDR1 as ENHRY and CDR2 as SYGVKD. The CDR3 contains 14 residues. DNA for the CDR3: TGTGCCATCAGCCTTCAGGGATTTAATTCACCCCTCCACTTT. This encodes CAISLQGFNSPLHF.

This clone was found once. CDR3 DNA: TGTGCCAGCAGCTTGGGGGATCAGCCCCAGCATTTT. Residues: CASSLGDQPQHF. The J gene is TRBJ1-5, the V gene TRBV5-5; unclear D gene. Germline CDR1 and CDR2: SGHKS and YYEKEE (reference sequence). There are 12 residues in the CDR3. The V and J ends lost 0 bases and 5 bases respectively, with 3 bases between them.